The present T cell receptor beta chain was sequenced within a study of shared clonotypes between healthy human individuals. In the study overall: Donor ages ranged 18 to 49 years: two women, a few men.

General study results and limits: Some clonotypes were shared by all four sorted-subset donors, while others were not shared. The non-shared ones had lower generation probabilities than the shared ones. Clonotypes that were shared across a handful of donors made up around 5% of naive CD4 clonotypes. Owing to a small donor count, the genetic and exposure-history diversity represented was limited.

The CDR3 contains 13 residues. The germline gives CDR1 SGHTA, CDR2 FQGNSA. V gave up 8 bases and J gave up 1 base, with 12 bases separating them. Turning to this clone: Its antigen is unknown.

Data came from immunoSEQ multiplex PCR; TCRdb stores just in-frame clones and leaves some out. The sample records approximately 2.4 million clones, 90% to 96% being singletons. The rearrangement links TRBV7-2 to TRBJ2-7; D perhaps matches TRBD2 (6 bases). What was sequenced was naive CD4+ T cells sorted from blood. Subset indicated: CD45RA+ positively selected. The clonotype was recovered from a man aged 18-30 years in good health. The DNA for the CDR3 is TGTGCCAGCCGGCTAGCGAGTTCCTACGAGCAGTACTTC. Amino acid sequence: CASRLASSYEQYF.